These 30 T cell receptor beta chains came from one sample sequenced in a study of T-cell memory formation after mild COVID-19. Each CDR3 protein gets one entry after TCRdb re-called the 5' RACE reads with MiXCR. The sample contains roughly 380,000 distinct CDR3 sequences, approximately 27% of which appear only once. Sequenced: PBMCs or a T cell subset sorted from them (not recorded which). All receptors derive from an adult woman who had mild COVID-19 (a few samples of this study predate the infection). Cell type and time point are not known.

V gene TRBV15 combines with J gene TRBJ2-7, with D uncertain. The V gene's germline CDR1 is LNHNV and CDR2 YYDKDF (reference sequence). This CDR3 contains 12 residues. Trimming pared 0 bases from V and 6 bases from J, leaving 6 bases between. In DNA form, the CDR3 reads TGTGCCACCAGCAGAGATCGCGGCGAGCAGTACTTC. Translating it yields CATSRDRGEQYF. Supplemented by reference TRBV15 and TRBJ2-7, the full variable domain reads DAMVIQNPRYQVTQFGKPVTLSCSQTLNHNVMYWYQQKSSQAPKLLFHYYDKDFNNEADTPDNFQSRRPNTSFCFLDIRSPGLGDTAMYLCATSRDRGEQYFGPGTRLTVT.

This clonotype showed up many times. Here the CDR3 DNA reads TGTGCCAGCAGCTTTGCGGGGAGCACAGATACGCAGTATTTT. Translated, it gives CASSFAGSTDTQYF. J is TRBJ2-3 and V is TRBV12-3 or TRBV12-4, with D perhaps TRBD2 (6 bases). The CDR3 runs to 14 residues. Trimming removed 6 bases at V and 0 bases at J, with 10 bases between.

CDR3 DNA sequence: TGTGCCAGCAGTCCACCCCCGGGACAGGGATTTGGATCACCCCTCCACTTT. Its translation is CASSPPPGQGFGSPLHF. The chain joins TRBV27 to TRBJ1-6; 9 positions agree with TRBD1. CDR3 length equals 17 residues. Germline-derived CDR1 and CDR2 are MNHEY and SMNVEV (reference sequence). The V and J ends lost 5 bases and 10 bases, in that order; junction bases with no gene match: 15.

The gene calls are TRBV29-1 and TRBJ2-3; 10 bases are a match to TRBD2. Per germline, CDR1 SQVTM and CDR2 ANQGSEA. The CDR3 is 12 amino acids. V was clipped by 7 bases and J by 15 bases; unmatched bases: 13. The DNA for the CDR3 is TGCAGCGGGTACGATGCTAGCGGGAGTCCCTATTTT. Its protein product is CSGYDASGSPYF.

This clonotype has a single count. V usage is TRBV4-2 and J usage is TRBJ2-3; TRBD2 matches 11 bases. Trimming cost V 4 bases and J 2 bases; bases outside gene matches: 5. The CDR3 sequence is 16 residues long. CDR1 is LGHNA and CDR2 is YNFKEQ in the germline V gene. This CDR3 reads CASSPRTSGYTDTQYF. The CDR3 DNA sequence: TGTGCCAGCAGCCCCCGGACTAGCGGGTACACAGATACGCAGTATTTT.

This chain joins TRBV7-3 and TRBJ2-3; D is unresolved. V lost 1 base, J lost 2 bases, and 7 bases lay in between. The CDR3 consists of 14 residues. The germline gives CDR1 SGHTA, CDR2 FQGTGA. The CDR3 reads CASSLNAYTDTQYF. The DNA for the CDR3 is TGTGCCAGCAGCTTAAACGCCTACACAGATACGCAGTATTTT.

This clonotype was counted a few times. The J gene is TRBJ2-7, the V gene TRBV7-9; D gene unclear. The germline gives CDR1 SEHNR, CDR2 FQNEAQ (reference sequence). Trimming pared 1 base from V and 0 bases from J, leaving 4 bases between. The CDR3 spans 13 residues. The CDR3 loop is CASSLVASYEQYF. CDR3 sequence (DNA): TGTGCCAGCAGCTTAGTCGCCTCCTACGAGCAGTACTTC.

This chain links TRBV9 with TRBJ1-6; a possible D gene is TRBD1 (5 bases). V was pared by 3 bases and J by 8 bases, with 12 bases between. The CDR3 covers 14 residues. CDR1 SGDLS and CDR2 YYNGEE come from the germline V gene. DNA for the CDR3: TGTGCCAGCAGCGCGCGGACAACACATTCACCCCTCCACTTT. It translates to CASSARTTHSPLHF. The variable domain in full, completed from reference TRBV9 and TRBJ1-6, reads DSGVTQTPKHLITATGQRVTLRCSPRSGDLSVYWYQQSLDQGLQFLIQYYNGEERAKGNILERFSAQQFPDLHSELNLSSLELGDSALYFCASSARTTHSPLHFGNGTRLTVT.

This clonotype was seen more than once but under ten times. This chain uses TRBV6-1 with TRBJ2-1, with 14 bases identical to TRBD2. The CDR3 sequence is 15 residues long. The V segment lost 4 bases and the J segment 8 bases; nucleotides outside the gene matches: 4. Germline loops: CDR1 MNHNS, CDR2 SASEGT. CDR3 protein: CASSGLAGGVYEQFF. The CDR3 bases are TGTGCCAGCAGTGGACTAGCGGGGGGGGTCTATGAGCAGTTCTTC.

The sample holds a few counts of this clonotype. CDR3 residues: CATSDMRGGLSDTQYF. The CDR3 region has the DNA TGTGCCACCAGTGACATGAGGGGGGGGCTATCAGATACGCAGTATTTT. The chain is built from TRBV24-1 and TRBJ2-3; a possible D gene is TRBD2 (7 bases). This CDR3 has 16 amino acids. Germline CDR1 is KGHDR and CDR2 is SFDVKD. Trimming stripped 4 bases from V and 4 bases from J, with 17 bases between.

The chain recombines TRBV20-1 with TRBJ2-3; weak D call: TRBD2 (6 bases). The germline V and J ends were trimmed by 1 base and 5 bases, with 13 bases remaining between them. Germline V gene lookup returns CDR1 DFQATT and CDR2 SNEGSKA (reference sequence). This CDR3 is 14 amino acids long. CDR3 coding DNA: TGCAGTGCTAGAGTTCCGGGGAGGAGAGATACGCAGTATTTT. Its protein product is CSARVPGRRDTQYF.

A remark on this clonotype: Just one base apart from a much larger clone, this may be a read error. The chain couples TRBV4-1 to TRBJ2-3; no firm D call. The CDR3 is 13 amino acids. CDR1 MGHRA and CDR2 YSYEKL come from the germline V gene. The V end was cut by 2 bases, the J end by 6 bases, with 9 bases between. CDR3 residues: CASSQPTGDTQYF. CDR3 coding DNA: TGCGCCAGCAGCCAACCTACCGGGGATACGCAGTATTTT.

This chain joins TRBV7-2 and TRBJ2-2; 8 bases agree with TRBD2. In germline, CDR1 is SGHTA, CDR2 FQGNSA. The CDR3 totals 16 residues. The trim removed 2 bases at V and 7 bases at J, leaving 9 bases unmatched. CDR3 amino acids: CASSLSGTRRGGELFF. The CDR3 coding sequence is TGTGCCAGCAGCTTATCTGGGACTAGACGAGGCGGGGAGCTGTTTTTT.

This clonotype was observed many times. The chain is built from TRBV11-2 and TRBJ2-1; 8 positions agree with TRBD1. CDR3 length: 15 residues. With V trimmed by 3 bases and J by 1 base, 2 bases remained unmatched. Germline V lookup: CDR1 SGHAT, CDR2 FQNNGV. The CDR3 region is CASSFGQGSYNEQFF. The CDR3 nucleotides are TGTGCCAGCAGCTTCGGACAGGGATCCTACAATGAGCAGTTCTTC.

This clonotype turned up a few times. V is TRBV20-1 and J is TRBJ1-2; 9 positions agree with TRBD1. Germline V gene data show CDR1 as DFQATT and CDR2 as SNEGSKA (reference sequence). This CDR3 comprises 13 residues. The CDR3 loop reads CSARPGQGNGYTF. In DNA, the CDR3 is TGCAGCGCCAGACCGGGACAGGGAAATGGCTACACCTTC.

This chain uses TRBV3-1 with TRBJ2-7, with 10 bases aligning to TRBD2. With 5 bases clipped from V and 2 bases from J, the junction kept 6 bases outside the gene matches. This CDR3 spans 15 amino acids. The V gene's germline CDR1 is LGHDT and CDR2 YNNKEL (reference sequence). The CDR3 spells CASSGRTSGAYEQYF. CDR3 nucleotide sequence: TGTGCCAGCAGCGGTAGGACTAGCGGAGCCTACGAGCAGTACTTC.

This clonotype was recorded a few times. The CDR3 region is CSAGHPGGGEKLFF. CDR3 sequence (DNA): TGCAGTGCTGGTCACCCGGGGGGCGGTGAAAAACTGTTTTTT. The V and J genes are TRBV20-1 and TRBJ1-4; tentative D call: TRBD1 (6 bases). This CDR3 is 14 amino acids long. The germline V gene has CDR1 DFQATT and CDR2 SNEGSKA (reference sequence). V gave up 5 bases and J gave up 7 bases, with 17 bases separating them.

In its sample, this clonotype was seen many times. In DNA form, the CDR3 reads TGCGCCAGCAGCTTAAGGGACAGGGCGACCGGGGAGCTGTTTTTT. Its protein is CASSLRDRATGELFF. This rearrangement joins TRBV5-1 to TRBJ2-2; 9 nucleotides match TRBD1. CDR1 and CDR2 (germline): SGHRS, YFSETQ. V gave up 2 bases and J gave up 5 bases; unmatched junction bases: 4. There are 15 residues in the CDR3. Complete variable domain (other parts from reference TRBV5-1 and TRBJ2-2): KAGVTQTPRYLIKTRGQQVTLSCSPISGHRSVSWYQQTPGQGLQFLFEYFSETQRNKGNFPGRFSGRQFSNSRSEMNVSTLELGDSALYLCASSLRDRATGELFFGEGSRLTVL.

The chain recombines TRBV4-3 with TRBJ2-7, with D possibly TRBD1 on 7 matching bases. Germline loops: CDR1 LGHNA, CDR2 YSLEER. Trimming cost V 0 bases and J 4 bases, with 16 bases left between them. The CDR3 covers 16 residues. The DNA for the CDR3 is TGCGCCAGCAGCCAAGATGGGCCAGGGGGAGGATACGAGCAGTACTTC. Its translation is CASSQDGPGGGYEQYF.

This rearrangement joins TRBV20-1 to TRBJ1-2; possibly TRBD1 for D (5 bases). Trimming stripped 4 bases from V and 4 bases from J, with 10 bases between. Germline V gene data show CDR1 as DFQATT and CDR2 as SNEGSKA (reference sequence). CDR3 length: 12 residues. CDR3 DNA sequence: TGCAGTGCTAAAGGGGAATCCTATGGCTACACCTTC. Translated: CSAKGESYGYTF.

This clonotype was detected only a few times. The rearrangement uses TRBV4-2 and TRBJ1-2; no clear D. Germline CDR1 LGHNA, CDR2 YNFKEQ. The ends were cut back, 0 bases at V and 3 bases at J, with 8 bases in the middle. This CDR3 has 14 residues. The CDR3 coding sequence is TGTGCCAGCAGCCAAGACGGCAGAGACTATGGCTACACCTTC. This encodes CASSQDGRDYGYTF.

CDR3 DNA sequence: TGTGCCAGCAGTACCCGTTGGGGGGGCAATCAGCCCCAGCATTTT. It yields the protein CASSTRWGGNQPQHF. The rearrangement joins TRBV27 to TRBJ1-5; a possible D gene is TRBD1 (5 bases). Germline values: CDR1 MNHEY, CDR2 SMNVEV (reference sequence). The V end lost 5 bases, the J end lost 2 bases, and 13 bases lay between the germline ends. This CDR3 has 15 amino acids.

This chain joins TRBV4-1 and TRBJ2-7, with 7 bases fitting TRBD1. Trimming at V came to 1 base and at J to 2 bases, leaving 5 bases not matched to a gene. The CDR3 is 15 amino acids. CDR1 MGHRA and CDR2 YSYEKL come from the germline V gene. For the CDR3, the DNA is TGCGCCAGCAGCCAAGTTGAGACAGGGACCTACGAGCAGTACTTC. It translates to CASSQVETGTYEQYF.

The J gene is TRBJ2-4, the V gene TRBV29-1; 7 bases map to TRBD1. The ends lost 4 bases at V and 6 bases at J; junction bases unmatched: 3. CDR1 and CDR2 from the germline V gene are SQVTM and ANQGSEA. CDR3 size: 12 residues. CDR3 DNA: TGCAGCGTTGGCCGGGACAGAAACATTCAGTACTTC. Translating gives CSVGRDRNIQYF.

This clonotype has a single count. This rearrangement joins TRBV24-1 to TRBJ1-5; tentative D call: TRBD1 (5 bases). The CDR3 length is 12 residues. Trimming left V 4 bases short and J 6 bases short, with 6 bases between. CDR1 is KGHDR and CDR2 is SFDVKD in the germline V gene. The CDR3 DNA follows: TGTGCCACCAGTGAAGGGGTTCAGCCCCAGCATTTT. This encodes CATSEGVQPQHF.

The chain uses TRBV6-5 and TRBJ2-7, with 7 bases fitting TRBD1. Germline-derived CDR1 and CDR2 are MNHEY and SVGAGI. The junction had 9 bases not matched to a gene; V was cut back by 6 bases and J by 4 bases. The CDR3 is 14 amino acids. The CDR3 coding sequence is TGTGCCAGCAGCTTGGGACAGTTTTATTACGAGCAGTACTTC. Its translation is CASSLGQFYYEQYF.

This chain connects TRBV29-1 to TRBJ1-1, with D uncertain. Trimming stripped 5 bases from V and 1 base from J, with 5 bases between. This CDR3 has 11 amino acids. Germline CDR1 is SQVTM and CDR2 is ANQGSEA. This CDR3 is CSVPENTEAFF. CDR3 coding DNA: TGCAGCGTTCCAGAGAACACTGAAGCTTTCTTT. Combining the CDR3 with reference TRBV29-1 and TRBJ1-1 gives the whole variable domain SAVISQKPSRDICQRGTSLTIQCQVDSQVTMMFWYRQQPGQSLTLIATANQGSEATYESGFVIDKFPISRPNLTFSTLTVSNMSPEDSSIYLCSVPENTEAFFGQGTRLTVV.

This rearrangement joins TRBV6-5 to TRBJ1-1, with D perhaps TRBD1 (5 bases). The CDR3 runs 12 residues. In germline, CDR1 is MNHEY, CDR2 SVGAGI. V lost 4 bases and J 10 bases, leaving 13 bases between the germline ends. The DNA for the CDR3 is TGTGCCAGCAGTTCCCCCGTGGGGGGAGCTTTCTTT. Translation: CASSSPVGGAFF.

This rearrangement joins TRBV7-3 to TRBJ2-2; no definite D call. Trimming took 5 bases from V and 5 from J, leaving 15 bases between them. Germline V gene data show CDR1 as SGHTA and CDR2 as FQGTGA. The CDR3 spans 15 residues. CDR3 sequence: CASSLMVAGTGELFF. DNA for the CDR3: TGTGCCAGCAGCCTGATGGTAGCTGGGACCGGGGAGCTGTTTTTT.

This sequence joins TRBV14 and TRBJ2-3, with 10 positions matching TRBD2. The CDR3 is 18 amino acids. Germline loops: CDR1 SGHDN, CDR2 FVKESK. V shed 4 bases, J shed 1 base, and the junction held 11 bases outside the gene matches. This CDR3 is CASSLGSGRARGTDTQYF. The CDR3, as DNA: TGTGCCAGCAGCCTGGGAAGCGGGAGGGCCAGGGGCACAGATACGCAGTATTTT.